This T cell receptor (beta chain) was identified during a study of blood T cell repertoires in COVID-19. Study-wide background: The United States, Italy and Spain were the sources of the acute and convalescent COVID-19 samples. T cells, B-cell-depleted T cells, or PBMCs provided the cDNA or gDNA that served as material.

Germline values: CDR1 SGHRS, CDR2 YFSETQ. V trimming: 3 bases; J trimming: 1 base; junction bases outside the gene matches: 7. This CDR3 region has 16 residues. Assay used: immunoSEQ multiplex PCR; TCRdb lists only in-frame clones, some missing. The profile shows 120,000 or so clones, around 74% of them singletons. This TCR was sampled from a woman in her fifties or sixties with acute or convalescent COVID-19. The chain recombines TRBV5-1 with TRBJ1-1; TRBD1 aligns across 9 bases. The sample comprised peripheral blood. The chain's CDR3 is CASSSFRDRANTEAFF. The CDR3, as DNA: TGCGCCAGCAGCTCGTTTCGGGACAGGGCGAACACTGAAGCTTTCTTT.